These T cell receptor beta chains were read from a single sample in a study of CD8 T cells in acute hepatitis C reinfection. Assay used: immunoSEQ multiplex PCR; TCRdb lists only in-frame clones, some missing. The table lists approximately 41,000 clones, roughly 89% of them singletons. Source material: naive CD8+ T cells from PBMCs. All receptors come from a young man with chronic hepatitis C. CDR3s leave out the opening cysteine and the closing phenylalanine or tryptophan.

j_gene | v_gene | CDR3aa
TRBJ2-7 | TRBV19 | ASSISGLTYEQY
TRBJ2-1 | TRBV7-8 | ASSLVGTEQF
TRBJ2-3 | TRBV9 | ASSGRRQY
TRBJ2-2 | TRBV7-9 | ASSLYTSGSRTGELF
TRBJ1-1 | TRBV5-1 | ASSQGANSNTEAF
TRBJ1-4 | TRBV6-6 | ASSYLWRELNEKLF
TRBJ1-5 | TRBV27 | ASSFAGKRPQH
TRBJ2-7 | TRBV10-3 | AISDPAGDYEQY
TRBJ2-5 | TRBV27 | ASSFLRIGTGPETQY
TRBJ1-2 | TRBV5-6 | ASSSFSGTGYGYT
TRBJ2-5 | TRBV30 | AWSVPRDYQETQY
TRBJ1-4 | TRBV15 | ATSFRLNEKLF
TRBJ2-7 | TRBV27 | ASSLLATHEQY
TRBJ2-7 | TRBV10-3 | AISDSGSSYEQY
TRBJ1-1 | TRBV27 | ASSLGGGNTEAF
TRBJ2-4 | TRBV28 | ASSSGLAGGKNIQY
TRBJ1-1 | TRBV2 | ASISAGKGAF
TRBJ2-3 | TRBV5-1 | ASRLAGGTDTQY
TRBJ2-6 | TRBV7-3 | ASSTRTGSGANVLT
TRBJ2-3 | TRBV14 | ASSQVVGLLPNQTDTQY
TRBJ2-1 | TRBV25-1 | ASSPPSYNEQF
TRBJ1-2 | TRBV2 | ASSEGAGAGTRANYGYT
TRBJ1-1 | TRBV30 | AWSWGEVFAF
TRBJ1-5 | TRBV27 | ASSLFGTGDQPQH
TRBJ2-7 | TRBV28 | ASSPRGVASYEQY
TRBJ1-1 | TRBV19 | ASSIGAGFVEAF
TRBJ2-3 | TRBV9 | ASSVDGRPWGDTQY
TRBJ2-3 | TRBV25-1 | ASSGQRGGWDTQY
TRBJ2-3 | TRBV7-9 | ASSLGPLGN
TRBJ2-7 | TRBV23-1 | ASSQAGVSYEQY
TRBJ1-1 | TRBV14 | ASSPENTEAF
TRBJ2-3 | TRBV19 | ASSIGAGETDTQY
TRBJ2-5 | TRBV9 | ASSGSGLASETQY
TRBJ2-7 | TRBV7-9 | ASSPTPYEQY
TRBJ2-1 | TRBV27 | ASSLSAGWNEQF
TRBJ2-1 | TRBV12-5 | ASGPTSGRSYNEQF
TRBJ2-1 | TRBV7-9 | ASSLEINEQF